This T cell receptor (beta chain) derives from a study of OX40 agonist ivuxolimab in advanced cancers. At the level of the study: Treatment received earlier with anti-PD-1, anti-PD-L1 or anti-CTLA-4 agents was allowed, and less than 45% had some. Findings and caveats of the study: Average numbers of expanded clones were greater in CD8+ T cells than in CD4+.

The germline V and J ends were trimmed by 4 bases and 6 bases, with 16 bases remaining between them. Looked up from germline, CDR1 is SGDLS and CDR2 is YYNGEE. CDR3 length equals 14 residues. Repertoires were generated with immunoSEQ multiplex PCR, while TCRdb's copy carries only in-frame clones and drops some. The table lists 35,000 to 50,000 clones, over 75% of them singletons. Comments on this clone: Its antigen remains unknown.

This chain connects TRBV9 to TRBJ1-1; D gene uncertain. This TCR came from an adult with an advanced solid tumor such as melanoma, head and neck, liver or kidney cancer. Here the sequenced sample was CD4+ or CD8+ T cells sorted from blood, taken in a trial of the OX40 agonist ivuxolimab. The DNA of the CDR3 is TGTGCCAGCAGCCCAGACGGGGTTTGGCCTGAAGCTTTCTTT. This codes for CASSPDGVWPEAFF.